The 13 T cell receptor beta chains given below trace back to one sample, sequenced in a study of T cells expressing NK-cell markers. Using the 5' RACE reads, TCRdb records one entry per CDR3 protein without DNA. The sample features roughly 390,000 distinct CDR3 sequences, with roughly 10% in its top ten. The sequencing input was blood T cells: a sorted CD56 or NKG2C T cell subset, CD4+ or CD8+ T cells, or bulk PBMC T cells (not recorded which). These receptors were obtained from a woman between 45 and 65 years old in good health.

The chain is built from TRBV15 and TRBJ2-1; TCRdb outputs TRBD2, but without DNA this stays unchecked. The V gene's germline CDR1 is LNHNV and CDR2 YYDKDF (reference sequence). The CDR3 sequence is 12 residues long. The CDR3 sequence: CATSREAGQWFF.

V usage is TRBV2 and J usage is TRBJ2-2; no DNA is available, so the TRBD2 call from TCRdb remains unchecked. The CDR3 runs to 16 residues. From germline, CDR1 is SNHLY and CDR2 FYNNEI. Here the CDR3 reads CASIGSGDENTGELFF.

The chain recombines TRBV20-1 with TRBJ1-4. The CDR3 runs to 12 residues. CDR1 DFQATT and CDR2 SNEGSKA come from the germline V gene (reference sequence). CDR3 sequence reads: CSARDLSLKLFF.

V is TRBV21-1 and J is TRBJ2-7. TRBV21-1 constitutes a pseudogene. CDR3 length: 14 amino acids. The CDR3 loop is CASSKAGTLCEQYF.

The chain has TRBV29-1 and TRBJ2-1; lacking DNA, the TRBD2 call made by TCRdb goes unchecked. The V gene's germline CDR1 is SQVTM and CDR2 ANQGSEA. The CDR3 runs 15 residues. The CDR3 protein is CSVVLGLARFNEQFF.

The chain carries TRBV5-1 and TRBJ2-1. The CDR3 has 12 amino acids. Germline CDR1 SGHRS, CDR2 YFSETQ. The CDR3 spells CASSEKNNEQFF.

This chain links TRBV5-1 with TRBJ2-1; there is no DNA to check the TCRdb D call of TRBD1. Germline V gene lookup returns CDR1 SGHRS and CDR2 YFSETQ. The CDR3 runs 14 residues. The CDR3: CASSSRDRTTEQFF. The whole variable domain, remainder taken from reference TRBV5-1 and TRBJ2-1, is KAGVTQTPRYLIKTRGQQVTLSCSPISGHRSVSWYQQTPGQGLQFLFEYFSETQRNKGNFPGRFSGRQFSNSRSEMNVSTLELGDSALYLCASSSRDRTTEQFFGPGTRLTVL.

The chain recombines TRBV4-2 with TRBJ2-1. CDR1 and CDR2 from the germline V gene are LGHNA and YNFKEQ. The CDR3 spans 17 residues. CDR3 residues: CASSQEVGLALYNEQFF.

V gene TRBV4-2 combines with J gene TRBJ1-1. Per germline, CDR1 LGHNA and CDR2 YNFKEQ. The CDR3 consists of 13 residues. This CDR3 is CASSPERMTEAFF.

This rearrangement joins TRBV11-2 to TRBJ2-1; TCRdb reports TRBD1, a call that lacks DNA to check it against. CDR1 is SGHAT, CDR2 FQNNGV, per germline. This CDR3 comprises 17 residues. The CDR3 region is CASSGLWSRETLNEQFF.

CDR3 in amino acids: CASSRPGLAVRGNEQFF. The chain recombines TRBV27 with TRBJ2-1; TCRdb lists TRBD2, though no DNA is available to test this call. Germline V gives CDR1 MNHEY, CDR2 SMNVEV (reference sequence). The CDR3 is 17 amino acids.

This sequence joins TRBV29-1 and TRBJ1-1. Germline V lookup: CDR1 SQVTM, CDR2 ANQGSEA. This CDR3 spans 13 amino acids. This chain's CDR3 is CSVSTELNTEAFF. The entire variable domain, with the rest obtained from reference TRBV29-1 and TRBJ1-1, is as follows: SAVISQKPSRDICQRGTSLTIQCQVDSQVTMMFWYRQQPGQSLTLIATANQGSEATYESGFVIDKFPISRPNLTFSTLTVSNMSPEDSSIYLCSVSTELNTEAFFGQGTRLTVV.

The chain has TRBV7-9 and TRBJ1-4. There are 16 residues in the CDR3. Germline V CDR1 and CDR2: SEHNR, FQNEAQ (reference sequence). The CDR3 spells CASSQQPGLLREKLFF.